A selection of T cell receptor beta chains follows, all from one sample in a study of Ad26.COV2.S vaccination and SARS-CoV-2 variants. Assay: immunoSEQ multiplex PCR; the TCRdb copy retains only in-frame clones and omits some. Among more than 350,000 clones listed, roughly 90% were seen once. The source was peripheral blood, collected in a trial of Ad26.COV2.S vaccine versus placebo. The receptors were sampled from a person aged 18 to 65 who received the Ad26.COV2.S COVID-19 vaccine or a placebo. The CDR3 runs from the conserved cysteine through the conserved F or W. Each record gives: CDR3 protein, CDR3 DNA, J gene, D gene, clone size, V gene. A D gene is named only where the DNA matches it firmly. The size of a clone is reported for some rows only, either as once, few or many, or as a class for expanded clones.

CASAERANNEQFF | TGCGCCAGCGCGGAGCGGGCCAACAATGAGCAGTTCTTC | TRBJ2-1 | NA | NA | TRBV5-1
CASSTLFSPSTGGPYNEQFF | TGTGCCAGTAGTACGCTCTTTTCTCCCTCTACAGGGGGCCCATACAATGAGCAGTTCTTC | TRBJ2-1 | TRBD1 | NA | TRBV19
CAISDLAGDEQYF | TGTGCCATCAGTGATTTAGCAGGTGACGAGCAGTACTTC | TRBJ2-7 | NA | NA | TRBV10-3
CASSPSGIVGNIQYF | TGTGCCAGCAGCCCCAGCGGGATAGTTGGAAACATTCAGTACTTC | TRBJ2-4 | TRBD2 | NA | TRBV7-8
CASSLFPKGQAYEQYF | TGTGCCAGCAGCTTGTTCCCTAAGGGACAGGCCTACGAGCAGTACTTC | TRBJ2-7 | TRBD1 | NA | TRBV5-5
CASSPRGYGGNTIYF | TGTGCCAGCAGCCCGAGGGGGTACGGTGGAAACACCATATATTTT | TRBJ1-3 | NA | NA | TRBV9
CASSYSAGQYF | TGTGCCAGCAGTTACTCCGCCGGGCAGTACTTC | TRBJ2-7 | NA | NA | TRBV6-2/TRBV6-3
CASSLDLSYEQYF | TGTGCCAGCAGCTTAGATTTATCCTACGAGCAGTACTTC | TRBJ2-7 | NA | NA | TRBV7-9
CASHRDYSNQPQHF | TGTGCCAGCCACAGGGATTATAGCAATCAGCCCCAGCATTTT | TRBJ1-5 | NA | NA | TRBV5-8
CSVLGALYEQYF | TGCAGCGTCCTTGGGGCTCTCTACGAGCAGTACTTC | TRBJ2-7 | NA | NA | TRBV29-1
CASSSTRYNEQFF | TGTGCCAGCAGCTCGACTCGATACAATGAGCAGTTCTTC | TRBJ2-1 | NA | NA | TRBV12-3/TRBV12-4
CASSLRGTANSPLHF | TGCGCCAGCAGCCTCAGGGGAACGGCCAATTCACCCCTCCACTTT | TRBJ1-6 | NA | NA | TRBV4-3
CAWTGATEAFF | TGTGCCTGGACAGGGGCCACTGAAGCTTTCTTT | TRBJ1-1 | NA | NA | TRBV30
CASRDYTGLYGYTF | TGTGCCAGCAGAGACTATACAGGGCTCTATGGCTACACCTTC | TRBJ1-2 | NA | NA | TRBV27
CASSQGLAGGTGELFF | TGTGCCAGCAGCCAGGGACTAGCGGGGGGCACCGGGGAGCTGTTTTTT | TRBJ2-2 | TRBD2 | NA | TRBV7-2
CASSELPNTDTQYF | TGTGCCAGCAGTGAACTACCGAACACAGATACGCAGTATTTT | TRBJ2-3 | NA | NA | TRBV6-1
CASSRERTGPGELFF | TGCGCCAGCAGCCGCGAACGGACAGGGCCCGGGGAGCTGTTTTTT | TRBJ2-2 | TRBD1 | once | TRBV4-1